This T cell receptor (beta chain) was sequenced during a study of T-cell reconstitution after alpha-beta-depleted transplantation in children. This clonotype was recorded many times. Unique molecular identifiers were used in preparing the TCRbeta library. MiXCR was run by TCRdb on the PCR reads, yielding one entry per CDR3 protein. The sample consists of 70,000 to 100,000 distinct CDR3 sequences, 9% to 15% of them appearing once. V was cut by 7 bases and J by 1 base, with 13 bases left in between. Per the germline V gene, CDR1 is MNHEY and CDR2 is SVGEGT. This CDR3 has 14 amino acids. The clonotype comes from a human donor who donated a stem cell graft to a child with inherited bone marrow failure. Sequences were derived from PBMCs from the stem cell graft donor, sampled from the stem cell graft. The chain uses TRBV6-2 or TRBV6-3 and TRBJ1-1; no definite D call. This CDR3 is CASTYSGENTEAFF. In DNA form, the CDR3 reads TGTGCCAGCACCTACTCAGGAGAGAACACTGAAGCTTTCTTT.